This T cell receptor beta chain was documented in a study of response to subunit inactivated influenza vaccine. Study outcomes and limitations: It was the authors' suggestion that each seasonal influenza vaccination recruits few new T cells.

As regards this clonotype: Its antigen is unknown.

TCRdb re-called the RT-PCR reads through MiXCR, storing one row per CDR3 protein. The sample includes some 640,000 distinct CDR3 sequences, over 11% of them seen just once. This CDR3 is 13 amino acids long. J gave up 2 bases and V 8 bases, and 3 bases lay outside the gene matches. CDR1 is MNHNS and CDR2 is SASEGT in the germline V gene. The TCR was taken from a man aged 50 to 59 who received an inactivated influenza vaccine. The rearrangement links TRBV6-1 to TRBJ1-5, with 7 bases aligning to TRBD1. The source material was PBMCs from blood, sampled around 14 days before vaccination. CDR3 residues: CASGQVRNQPQHF. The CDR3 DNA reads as TGTGCCAGCGGACAGGTTCGCAATCAGCCCCAGCATTTT.